The 28 T cell receptor beta chains below were found in one sample sequenced in a study of shared clonotypes between healthy human individuals. Assay: immunoSEQ multiplex PCR; the TCRdb copy retains only in-frame clones and omits some. Here the sample spans millions of clones, 85% to 95% being singletons. Sample: naive CD4+ T cells sorted from blood. Subset in this sample: CD45RA+ positively selected. All receptors come from a man aged 18 to 29 in good health.

Turning to this clone: Additional DNA sequences in this sample encode the identical CDR3. The chain couples TRBV5-1 to TRBJ2-3; no reliable D call. This CDR3 comprises 13 residues. CDR1 SGHRS and CDR2 YFSETQ come from the germline V gene. V lost 0 bases and J lost 4, with 6 bases in between. This CDR3 reads CASSLGSSDTQYF. CDR3 DNA sequence: TGCGCCAGCAGCTTGGGTAGTTCAGATACGCAGTATTTT.

The gene calls are TRBV5-1 and TRBJ2-2, with 12 bases identical to TRBD2. The germline V gene has CDR1 SGHRS and CDR2 YFSETQ. The length of the CDR3 is 15 residues. The ends lost 2 bases at V and 6 bases at J; junction bases unmatched: 2. This CDR3 reads CASSLRLAGAGELFF. The CDR3 coding sequence is TGCGCCAGCAGCTTACGACTAGCGGGGGCCGGGGAGCTGTTTTTT.

This clone was counted a single time. J is TRBJ2-7 and V is TRBV4-2; 8 nucleotides align to TRBD1. With 2 bases clipped from V and 2 bases from J, the junction kept 5 bases outside the gene matches. Germline-derived CDR1 and CDR2 are LGHNA and YNFKEQ. The CDR3 loop spans 15 amino acids. CDR3 residues: CASSQSGTGTYEQYF. The CDR3 coding sequence is TGTGCCAGCAGCCAATCCGGGACAGGCACCTACGAGCAGTACTTC.

For this clone: The same CDR3 is also encoded by other DNA sequences in this sample. The genes are TRBV6-5 and TRBJ2-7; 10 positions match TRBD1. The germline V gene encodes CDR1 MNHEY and CDR2 SVGAGI. Trimming removed 4 bases from V and 3 bases from J; junction bases left unmatched: 6. CDR3 length: 15 residues. The CDR3, as DNA: TGTGCCAGCAGTTTATCCGGGACAGGGGTCTACGAGCAGTACTTC. Encoded protein: CASSLSGTGVYEQYF.

V and J are TRBV7-9 and TRBJ1-5; 11 bases agree with TRBD1. The germline CDR1 and CDR2 sequences are SEHNR and FQNEAQ (reference sequence). V was clipped by 5 bases and J by 4 bases; unmatched bases: 7. This CDR3 contains 16 residues. The CDR3 loop reads CASSTTGTGGNQPQHF. The CDR3 bases are TGTGCCAGCAGCACCACCGGGACAGGGGGAAATCAGCCCCAGCATTTT.

For this clone: This CDR3 is also generated by other DNA sequences in the sample. This chain joins TRBV7-2 and TRBJ2-7, with D perhaps matching TRBD1 (5 bases). The CDR3 totals 14 residues. V lost 1 base and J lost 1, with 8 bases in between. CDR1 SGHTA and CDR2 FQGNSA come from the germline V gene. DNA for the CDR3: TGTGCCAGCAGCTTAGGCAGGGCGTCCTACGAGCAGTACTTC. Its translation is CASSLGRASYEQYF.

The chain recombines TRBV19 with TRBJ1-6, with D maybe TRBD1 (6 bases). Trimming removed 8 bases from V and 2 bases from J, with 10 bases in between. This CDR3 comprises 14 residues. The V gene's germline CDR1 is LNHDA and CDR2 SQIVND (reference sequence). In DNA form, the CDR3 reads TGTGCCAGTGGGGCAGGGGCCTATAATTCACCCCTCCACTTT. Translated: CASGAGAYNSPLHF.

CDR3 region: CASSYRALDQPQHF. The CDR3 bases are TGTGCCAGCAGTTACCGGGCCCTCGACCAGCCCCAGCATTTT. This chain links TRBV6-6 with TRBJ1-5; D is uncertain. The germline gives CDR1 MNHNY, CDR2 SVGAGI (reference sequence). This CDR3 has 14 amino acids. The V gene lost 2 bases and the J gene lost 7 bases, with 12 bases spanning the gap.

To note about this clone: Other DNA sequences in the same sample also yield this CDR3. The gene calls are TRBV7-9 and TRBJ1-2; D might be TRBD1 (6 bases). The V end lost 1 base, the J end lost 4 bases, and 10 bases lay between the germline ends. CDR3 size: 14 residues. Germline lookup yields CDR1 SEHNR and CDR2 FQNEAQ (reference sequence). The CDR3 region has the DNA TGTGCCAGCAGCTTAGAAACAGGGTCCTATGGCTACACCTTC. It is translated as CASSLETGSYGYTF.

A note on this clone: The same CDR3 is also encoded by other DNA sequences in this sample. The V call is TRBV11-2, the J call TRBJ2-7; unclear D gene. V was trimmed by 7 bases and J by 0 bases, leaving 4 bases between them. This CDR3 comprises 11 residues. Germline V gene data show CDR1 as SGHAT and CDR2 as FQNNGV. CDR3 region: CASTPSYEQYF. CDR3 in DNA: TGTGCCAGCACGCCCTCCTACGAGCAGTACTTC.

As regards this clone: Different DNA sequences within this sample yield the same CDR3. V and J are TRBV5-6 and TRBJ1-2; TRBD1 agrees at 11 bases. The CDR3 loop spans 14 amino acids. Germline lookup yields CDR1 SGHDT and CDR2 YYEEEE. Trimming at V came to 4 bases and at J to 4 bases, leaving 3 bases not matched to a gene. The CDR3 is CASSLGQGGYGYTF. Written as DNA, the CDR3 is TGTGCCAGCAGCCTGGGACAGGGGGGCTATGGCTACACCTTC.

The rearrangement uses TRBV9 and TRBJ2-5; 7 positions agree with TRBD1. Germline V gives CDR1 SGDLS, CDR2 YYNGEE. J gave up 1 base and V 3 bases, and 6 bases lay outside the gene matches. CDR3 size: 15 residues. The CDR3 reads CASSARQGVQETQYF. The CDR3 DNA reads as TGTGCCAGCAGCGCCCGACAGGGCGTCCAAGAGACCCAGTACTTC.

This rearrangement joins TRBV13 to TRBJ2-1; 7 nucleotides agree with TRBD2. Germline lookup yields CDR1 PRHDT and CDR2 FYEKMQ (reference sequence). The CDR3 runs 17 residues. Unmatched junction bases numbered 14, after V lost 3 bases and J lost 6 bases. The CDR3 is CASSFRGSGKAGNEQFF. The CDR3 nucleotides are TGTGCCAGCAGCTTTCGGGGCAGCGGGAAGGCGGGCAATGAGCAGTTCTTC.

This sequence joins TRBV9 and TRBJ2-2; no definite D call. This CDR3 region has 15 residues. The V end was cut by 0 bases, the J end by 6 bases, with 12 bases between. Germline V gene sequence: CDR1 SGDLS, CDR2 YYNGEE. The CDR3 region is CASSVGSWAAGELFF. DNA of the CDR3: TGTGCCAGCAGCGTAGGAAGTTGGGCCGCCGGGGAGCTGTTTTTT.

The rearrangement uses TRBV7-3 and TRBJ2-1; 7 nucleotides agree with TRBD2. The trim removed 0 bases at V and 3 bases at J, leaving 2 bases unmatched. The CDR3 extends over 15 amino acids. Germline V CDR1 and CDR2: SGHTA, FQGTGA. Written as DNA, the CDR3 is TGTGCCAGCAGCTTAACCGGGGGGAACTACAATGAGCAGTTCTTC. Amino acid sequence: CASSLTGGNYNEQFF. Full variable domain (rest looked up from reference TRBV7-3 and TRBJ2-1): GAGVSQTPSNKVTEKGKYVELRCDPISGHTALYWYRQSLGQGPEFLIYFQGTGAADDSGLPNDRFFAVRPEGSVSTLKIQRTERGDSAVYLCASSLTGGNYNEQFFGPGTRLTVL.

V usage is TRBV5-4 and J usage is TRBJ2-3, with 7 positions matching TRBD2. This CDR3 spans 15 amino acids. V lost 4 bases and J lost 2; bases outside the gene matches: 7. Germline values: CDR1 SGHNT, CDR2 YYREEE (reference sequence). The CDR3 spells CASSIGGTNTDTQYF. The CDR3 bases are TGTGCCAGCAGCATTGGAGGGACTAACACAGATACGCAGTATTTT.

V and J are TRBV5-4 and TRBJ2-2, with TRBD1 matching 8 bases. This CDR3 is 14 amino acids long. Germline V lookup: CDR1 SGHNT, CDR2 YYREEE (reference sequence). J lost 5 bases, V lost 3 bases, and 3 bases had no gene match. The CDR3 sequence: CASSYNRGTGELFF. CDR3 nucleotide sequence: TGTGCCAGCAGCTACAACAGGGGGACCGGGGAGCTGTTTTTT.

Worth noting for this clone: Germline and junction disagree at one end, which may indicate a read error. This specimen includes other DNA sequences encoding the same CDR3. V is TRBV7-7 and J is TRBJ2-7, with a tentative D call TRBD1 (5 bases). Germline V gene sequence: CDR1 SSHAT, CDR2 FNYEAQ (reference sequence). The CDR3 is made up of 13 amino acids. CDR3 nucleotides: TGTGCTAGCAGCTTAGACAGAAGCTACGAGCAGTACTTC. It codes for CASSLDRSYEQYF. Looking up the rest from reference TRBV7-7 and TRBJ2-7 gives the full variable domain: GAGVSQSPRYKVTKRGQDVTLRCDPISSHATLYWYQQALGQGPEFLTYFNYEAQPDKSGLPSDRFSAERPEGSISTLTIQRTEQRDSAMYRCASSLDRSYEQYFGPGTRLTVT.

The sample holds one count of this clone. This chain joins TRBV5-1 and TRBJ1-1, with D tentatively TRBD1 (5 bases). The CDR3 consists of 14 residues. Per the germline V gene, CDR1 is SGHRS and CDR2 is YFSETQ. Trimming took 0 bases from V and 4 from J, leaving 10 bases between them. CDR3 bases: TGCGCCAGCAGCTTGGAGGGGCAATTCACTGAAGCTTTCTTT. Translating it yields CASSLEGQFTEAFF.

The rearrangement links TRBV7-2 to TRBJ1-5; D is undetermined. Trimming cost V 5 bases and J 3 bases, with 14 bases left between them. There are 15 residues in the CDR3. The germline V gene has CDR1 SGHTA and CDR2 FQGNSA. CDR3 DNA sequence: TGTGCCAGCAGCCCCACCACGGTAAACAATCAGCCCCAGCATTTT. This codes for CASSPTTVNNQPQHF.

The V and J genes are TRBV9 and TRBJ2-1; D not resolved. V gave up 2 bases and J gave up 5 bases, with 17 bases separating them. The CDR3 runs 16 residues. Germline V CDR1 and CDR2: SGDLS, YYNGEE. CDR3 sequence: CASSVPTSMGHNEQFF. DNA of the CDR3: TGTGCCAGCAGCGTCCCCACGTCAATGGGCCACAATGAGCAGTTCTTC.

This CDR3 reads CASSLPGMGAGTDTQYF. CDR3 bases: TGTGCCAGCAGTTTGCCGGGAATGGGGGCAGGGACAGATACGCAGTATTTT. The rearrangement uses TRBV28 and TRBJ2-3; TRBD1 is a possible D gene (6 bases). Trimming cost V 3 bases and J 3 bases, with 19 bases left between them. The CDR3 loop spans 17 amino acids. CDR1 MDHEN and CDR2 SYDVKM come from the germline V gene.

The rearrangement joins TRBV5-4 to TRBJ1-1; D is uncertain. Deletions cut 0 bases from V and 2 bases from J, with 14 bases between. From germline, CDR1 is SGHNT and CDR2 YYREEE (reference sequence). This CDR3 spans 16 amino acids. The CDR3 sequence is CASSLEWAGHNTEAFF. Here the CDR3 DNA reads TGTGCCAGCAGCTTGGAGTGGGCAGGCCATAACACTGAAGCTTTCTTT. The full variable domain, rest sourced from reference TRBV5-4 and TRBJ1-1, is ETGVTQSPTHLIKTRGQQVTLRCSSQSGHNTVSWYQQALGQGPQFIFQYYREEENGRGNFPPRFSGLQFPNYSSELNVNALELDDSALYLCASSLEWAGHNTEAFFGQGTRLTVV.

This clone was seen more than once but under ten times. The J gene is TRBJ2-2, the V gene TRBV10-2; D remains unclear. V lost 1 base and J lost 3, with 3 bases in between. The CDR3 has 13 residues. Germline V gives CDR1 WSHSY, CDR2 SAAADI. CDR3 nucleotide sequence: TGCGCCAGCAGTGAGTGGGACACCGGGGAGCTGTTTTTT. Translation: CASSEWDTGELFF.

This chain joins TRBV18 and TRBJ2-7; unclear D gene. Germline V gene lookup returns CDR1 KGHSH and CDR2 LQKENI. V dropped 1 base and J dropped 7 bases, with 8 bases sitting between them. The CDR3 has 12 residues. CDR3: CASSPQGWEQYF. The DNA for the CDR3 is TGTGCCAGCTCACCACAGGGCTGGGAGCAGTACTTC.

The chain combines TRBV5-4 with TRBJ1-1; possibly TRBD1 for D (5 bases). Germline assignment: CDR1 SGHNT and CDR2 YYREEE (reference sequence). This CDR3 is 14 amino acids long. The V end lost 6 bases, the J end lost 3 bases, and 15 bases lay between the germline ends. CDR3 bases: TGTGCCAGCAAAAACGGGGCGGGTGACACTGAAGCTTTCTTT. Translated: CASKNGAGDTEAFF.

The V and J genes are TRBV6-5 and TRBJ2-7, with 9 bases identical to TRBD1. This CDR3 has 14 residues. The ends lost 5 bases at V and 5 bases at J; junction bases unmatched: 7. Germline-derived CDR1 and CDR2 are MNHEY and SVGAGI. CDR3 region: CASSGGQGNHEQYF. Written as DNA, the CDR3 is TGTGCCAGCAGTGGGGGACAGGGAAATCACGAGCAGTACTTC.

The rearrangement uses TRBV2 and TRBJ2-7; perhaps TRBD2 as D (5 bases). V was clipped by 5 bases and J by 0 bases, with 11 bases between them. This CDR3 contains 14 residues. CDR1 is SNHLY, CDR2 FYNNEI, per germline. CDR3 coding DNA: TGTGCCAGCAGTCTAGCTCGGGACTCCTACGAGCAGTACTTC. Translating gives CASSLARDSYEQYF.